This T cell receptor (beta chain) comes out of a study of blood T cells in healthy people across ages. This clonotype was counted only a few times. Antigen specificity is unknown. The sample providers were healthy Caucasian people from Russia, aged roughly 6 to 95. The study's findings and limits: Both higher diversity and more naive CD4+ cells marked long-lived donors when set against aged donors. Diversity estimates drawn from one million T cells were deemed underestimates.

A J-beta primer mix and a sample-barcoded 5' primer were used in a second PCR of roughly 7 to 12 cycles. A template-switch adaptor that had 12 random nucleotides put a tag on each cDNA molecule. TCRdb analysed the 5' RACE reads with MiXCR anew, one entry per CDR3 protein. The sample has some 1.5 million distinct CDR3 sequences, 35% to 45% seen once. The germline CDR1 and CDR2 sequences are MGHDK and SYGVNS. The V end lost 5 bases, the J end lost 4 bases, and 12 bases lay between the germline ends. The CDR3 runs to 14 residues. The rearrangement uses TRBV25-1 and TRBJ2-1, with D possibly TRBD1 on 6 matching bases. This sequence originates from a woman aged 18-30 years in good health. Sequencing used blood. The CDR3 loop is CASSYRDHYNEQFF. Written as DNA, the CDR3 is TGTGCCAGCAGTTACAGGGACCATTACAATGAGCAGTTCTTC.